This T cell receptor beta chain derives from a study of cytomegalovirus exposure and HLA in healthy donors. Study summary: A subsequent analysis reported that the roughly 120 validation repertoires were produced on the same platform that had also been used for the approximately 710 first-cohort repertoires. Study-wide points: Usually a TCR sequence was rare, but some public TCRs were found in many donors. Researchers catalogued about 160 TCR beta chains as cytomegalovirus-associated.

The germline V gene has CDR1 ENHRY and CDR2 SYGVKD. The germline V and J ends were trimmed by 3 bases and 7 bases, with 12 bases remaining between them. The CDR3 is 13 residues long. The donors were members of the approximately 110-subject validation cohort (separate from the roughly 670-subject first cohort). Sequencing used immunoSEQ multiplex PCR; TCRdb keeps in-frame clones, though not all of them. The data contain roughly 68,000 clones, roughly 96% of them seen just once; the ten biggest clones take up approximately 2.5%. As concerns this clone: Its matching antigen is unknown.

This chain joins TRBV10-3 and TRBJ1-2; TRBD1 might be the D (6 bases). Source material: PBMCs. This clonotype was obtained from a man aged 18 to 35 in good health and CMV-seronegative. The DNA for the CDR3 is TGTGCCATCAGTGACCCGGACAGTTTTGGCTACACCTTC. This sequence encodes CAISDPDSFGYTF.